The next 21 T cell receptor beta chains were all read from a single sample in a study of lymphopenia after photon versus proton radiotherapy (dated by TCRdb to about 2019). Libraries were made using the immunoSEQ multiplex PCR assay. The table was pulled from immuneACCESS by TCRdb, which kept in-frame rearrangements only. Such tables lose some clones; where checked, under half of the loss comes from unresolved V genes, and the rest has no known cause. For this sample there are roughly 45,000 clones; less than 90% appear just once. The ten top clones hold around 2% of the sample. The sample consisted of peripheral blood, taken from a patient treated with photon-based radiotherapy. The receptors were gathered from a man aged 35-49 years with gastric cancer.

The chain has TRBV18 and TRBJ2-7; the D is unclear. Per the germline V gene, CDR1 is KGHSH and CDR2 is LQKENI. The length of the CDR3 is 14 residues. Trimming shortened V by 3 bases and J by 2 bases, and 11 bases separated the two germline ends. The CDR3 sequence: CASSPVQTAYEQYF. In DNA, the CDR3 is TGTGCCAGCTCACCGGTCCAGACCGCCTACGAGCAGTACTTC.

The V gene is TRBV4-2, the J gene TRBJ1-4; D ambiguous. V gave up 2 bases and J gave up 2 bases, with 21 bases separating them. Per the germline V gene, CDR1 is LGHNA and CDR2 is YNFKEQ. The CDR3 contains 19 residues. This CDR3 reads CASSQSPMIRRLTNEKLFF. The CDR3 DNA sequence: TGTGCCAGCAGCCAATCTCCGATGATCCGGCGGCTGACTAATGAAAAACTGTTTTTT.

The DNA for the CDR3 is TGTGCCAGCTACCGACAGGCGAGTGGGTATGGCTACACCTTC. It codes for CASYRQASGYGYTF. This chain connects TRBV6-1 to TRBJ1-2, with D perhaps TRBD1 (6 bases). CDR3 length equals 14 residues. Germline V lookup: CDR1 MNHNS, CDR2 SASEGT. V was cut by 8 bases and J by 5 bases, with 18 bases left in between.

This clone appeared a single time. The chain joins TRBV5-1 to TRBJ2-5, with a possible D match to TRBD1 (7 bases). Looked up from germline, CDR1 is SGHRS and CDR2 is YFSETQ. V was shortened by 4 bases and J by 5 bases, with 24 bases between the two germline ends. There are 17 residues in the CDR3. The chain's CDR3 is CASSPSGSARGDETQYF. In DNA form, the CDR3 reads TGCGCCAGCAGCCCGTCGGGGTCAGCCAGGGGGGACGAGACCCAGTACTTC.

V gene TRBV4-1 combines with J gene TRBJ1-1, with a possible D match to TRBD1 (6 bases). V was trimmed by 4 bases and J by 0 bases, leaving 15 bases between them. The CDR3 loop spans 16 amino acids. In germline, CDR1 is MGHRA, CDR2 YSYEKL. The DNA of the CDR3 is TGCGCCAGCAGCCCGGACAGTTTGGGATTGAACACTGAAGCTTTCTTT. It yields the protein CASSPDSLGLNTEAFF.

The V and J genes are TRBV11-3 and TRBJ2-7; no clear D gene. Trimming cost V 1 base and J 5 bases, with 12 bases left between them. CDR3 length equals 14 residues. Germline values: CDR1 SGHNT, CDR2 YENEEA. The chain's CDR3 is CASSLGSHPDEQYF. As DNA, the CDR3 is TGTGCCAGCAGCTTAGGTAGCCATCCTGACGAGCAGTACTTC.

This chain joins TRBV6-1 and TRBJ1-1; TRBD1 matches 8 bases. Germline V gene lookup returns CDR1 MNHNS and CDR2 SASEGT. The CDR3 is 14 residues long. The trim removed 6 bases at V and 10 bases at J, leaving 13 bases unmatched. As DNA, the CDR3 is TGTGCCAGCAGCTCCGGGACAGGTCCTCTTAGAGCTTTCTTT. It codes for CASSSGTGPLRAFF.

The V call is TRBV6-1, the J call TRBJ2-2; TRBD1 matches 7 bases. CDR1 and CDR2 from the germline V gene are MNHNS and SASEGT. The trim removed 4 bases at V and 3 bases at J, leaving 2 bases unmatched. The CDR3 sequence is 14 residues long. The CDR3 region has the DNA TGTGCCAGCAGTGTTGGGACAGACACCGGGGAGCTGTTTTTT. It encodes CASSVGTDTGELFF.

The chain recombines TRBV4-1 with TRBJ1-5; 7 nucleotides match TRBD1. V dropped 0 bases and J dropped 7; count of bases not matched to a gene: 21. The germline gives CDR1 MGHRA, CDR2 YSYEKL. CDR3 length: 20 amino acids. The CDR3 nucleotides read TGCGCCAGCAGCCAAGATGTTATAACCCCTTCGACAGGGAAGATGCAGCCCCAGCATTTT. Translated, it gives CASSQDVITPSTGKMQPQHF.

The chain employs TRBV4-2 and TRBJ1-3; no clear D gene. The CDR3 runs 15 residues. The germline V and J ends were trimmed by 1 base and 9 bases, with 16 bases remaining between them. Germline lookup yields CDR1 LGHNA and CDR2 YNFKEQ. In DNA, the CDR3 is TGTGCCAGCAGCCAAGGGCAGTCGATGGGTCGCACCATATATTTT. Translating gives CASSQGQSMGRTIYF.

V usage is TRBV7-2 and J usage is TRBJ2-3, with D perhaps matching TRBD2 (7 bases). Germline CDR1 and CDR2: SGHTA and FQGNSA. The length of the CDR3 is 15 residues. V was trimmed by 1 base and J by 4 bases, leaving 12 bases between them. The DNA for the CDR3 is TGTGCCAGCAGCTTAGTGGGGGGGCAGGCAGATACGCAGTATTTT. It encodes CASSLVGGQADTQYF.

CDR3 nucleotides: TGTGCCAGCTCACCGGGACAGGGGGTTACCTATGGCTACACCTTC. Translation gives CASSPGQGVTYGYTF. The chain uses TRBV18 and TRBJ1-2; 11 bases match TRBD1. Losses at the gene ends were 3 bases for V and 4 bases for J; bases not matched to a gene: 4. CDR3 length: 15 amino acids. CDR1 is KGHSH and CDR2 is LQKENI in the germline V gene.

The gene calls are TRBV19 and TRBJ2-1; a weak D match, TRBD2 (5 bases). The CDR3 extends over 14 amino acids. The V and J ends lost 6 bases and 6 bases respectively, with 15 bases between them. Germline CDR1 and CDR2: LNHDA and SQIVND (reference sequence). CDR3 bases: TGTGCCAGTAGGGGGAGAGGATCCGTCAATGAGCAGTTCTTC. Its protein product is CASRGRGSVNEQFF.

CDR3 nucleotide sequence: TGCGCCAGCAGCTCCGGGACACCCGGGGAGACCCAGTACTTC. This encodes CASSSGTPGETQYF. V usage is TRBV5-1 and J usage is TRBJ2-5, with D maybe TRBD1 (6 bases). The CDR3 has 14 residues. The germline V gene encodes CDR1 SGHRS and CDR2 YFSETQ. With 3 bases removed from V and 5 bases from J, the gap between germline ends came to 14 bases.

The CDR3 DNA reads TGTGCCAGCAGCTTATCTGACGGCCGGTGGCCCCAGCATTTT. As protein: CASSLSDGRWPQHF. This rearrangement joins TRBV7-9 to TRBJ1-5; D gene ambiguous. V gave up 2 bases and J gave up 9 bases, with 14 bases separating them. The CDR3 length is 14 residues. Germline lookup yields CDR1 SEHNR and CDR2 FQNEAQ (reference sequence).

This rearrangement joins TRBV10-3 to TRBJ1-1; 7 bases are a match to TRBD1. The CDR3 runs to 15 residues. From germline, CDR1 is ENHRY and CDR2 SYGVKD. The V gene end was trimmed by 0 bases and the J gene end by 4 bases; junction bases not matched to a gene: 5. CDR3 sequence reads: CAISESARGGTEAFF. The CDR3 DNA reads as TGTGCCATCAGTGAGTCGGCCAGGGGGGGCACTGAAGCTTTCTTT.

This clone was seen only once. The chain combines TRBV4-3 with TRBJ2-2, with 7 bases fitting TRBD1. The CDR3 loop spans 16 amino acids. The V and J ends lost 1 base and 4 bases, in that order; junction bases with no gene match: 6. The germline gives CDR1 LGHNA, CDR2 YSLEER. The CDR3, as DNA: TGCGCCAGCAGCCAAGGAGGGGGACAGACCACCGGGGAGCTGTTTTTT. As protein: CASSQGGGQTTGELFF.

V is TRBV9 and J is TRBJ2-6; unclear D gene. Germline CDR1 SGDLS, CDR2 YYNGEE. The V and J ends lost 0 bases and 0 bases respectively, with 7 bases between them. The CDR3 length is 16 residues. This chain's CDR3 is CASSVEGRSGANVLTF. CDR3 sequence (DNA): TGTGCCAGCAGCGTAGAGGGTCGCTCTGGGGCCAACGTCCTGACTTTC.

This chain uses TRBV30 with TRBJ2-2, with 13 bases lining up with TRBD2. Germline loops: CDR1 GTSNPN, CDR2 SVGIG (reference sequence). This CDR3 region has 15 residues. The ends lost 2 bases at V and 6 bases at J; junction bases unmatched: 3. This CDR3 is CAWSFGTSGAGELFF. The CDR3 bases are TGTGCCTGGAGTTTCGGGACTAGCGGGGCCGGGGAGCTGTTTTTT.

This clone has only a few counts. V gene TRBV6-5 combines with J gene TRBJ1-6; the D gene is possibly TRBD1 (6 bases). The ends were cut back, 6 bases at V and 8 bases at J, with 14 bases in the middle. The CDR3 length is 14 residues. Germline V gene sequence: CDR1 MNHEY, CDR2 SVGAGI. The CDR3 DNA reads as TGTGCCAGCAGCCTCACAGGGTTTGATTCACCCCTCCACTTT. Translated, it gives CASSLTGFDSPLHF.

This chain links TRBV2 with TRBJ2-3; 8 nucleotides align to TRBD1. The length of the CDR3 is 14 residues. Trimming cost V 4 bases and J 5 bases; bases outside gene matches: 5. From germline, CDR1 is SNHLY and CDR2 FYNNEI. The CDR3 nucleotides read TGTGCCAGCAGTGCGGACAGGGCTGGAGATACGCAGTATTTT. It specifies CASSADRAGDTQYF.